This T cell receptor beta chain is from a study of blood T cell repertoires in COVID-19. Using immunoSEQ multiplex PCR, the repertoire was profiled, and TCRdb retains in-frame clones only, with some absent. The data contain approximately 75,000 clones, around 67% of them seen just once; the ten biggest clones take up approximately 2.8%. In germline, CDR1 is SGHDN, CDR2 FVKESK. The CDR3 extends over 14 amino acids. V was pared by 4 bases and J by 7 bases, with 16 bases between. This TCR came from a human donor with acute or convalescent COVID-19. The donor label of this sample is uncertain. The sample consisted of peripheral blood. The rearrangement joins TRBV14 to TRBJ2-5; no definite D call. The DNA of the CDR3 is TGTGCCAGCAGCCCCACGGGTACCCGTAGGACCCAGTACTTC. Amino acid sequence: CASSPTGTRRTQYF.